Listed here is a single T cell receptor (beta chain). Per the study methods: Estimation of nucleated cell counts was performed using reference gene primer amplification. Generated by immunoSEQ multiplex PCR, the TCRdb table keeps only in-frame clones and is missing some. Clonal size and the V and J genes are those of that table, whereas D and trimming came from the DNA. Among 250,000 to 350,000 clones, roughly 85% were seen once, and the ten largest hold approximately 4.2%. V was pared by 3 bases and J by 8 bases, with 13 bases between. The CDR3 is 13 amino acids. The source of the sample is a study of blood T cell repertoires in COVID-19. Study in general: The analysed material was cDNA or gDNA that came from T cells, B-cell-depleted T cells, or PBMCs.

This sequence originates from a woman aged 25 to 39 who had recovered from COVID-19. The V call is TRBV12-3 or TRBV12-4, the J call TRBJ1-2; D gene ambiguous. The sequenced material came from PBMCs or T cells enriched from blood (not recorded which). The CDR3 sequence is CASSLEAAEGYTF. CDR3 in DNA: TGTGCCAGCAGTTTGGAGGCAGCGGAGGGCTACACCTTC.